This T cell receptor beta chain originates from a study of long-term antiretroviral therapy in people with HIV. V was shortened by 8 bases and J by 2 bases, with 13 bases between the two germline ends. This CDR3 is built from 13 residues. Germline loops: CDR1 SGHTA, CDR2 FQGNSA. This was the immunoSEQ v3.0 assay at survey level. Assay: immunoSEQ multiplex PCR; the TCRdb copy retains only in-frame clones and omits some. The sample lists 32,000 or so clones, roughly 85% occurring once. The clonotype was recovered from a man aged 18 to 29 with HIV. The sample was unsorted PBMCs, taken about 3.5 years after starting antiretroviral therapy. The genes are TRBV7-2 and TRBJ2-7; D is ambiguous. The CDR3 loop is CASRYSSAYEQYF. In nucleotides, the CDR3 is TGTGCCAGCCGATACTCTAGTGCCTACGAGCAGTACTTC.